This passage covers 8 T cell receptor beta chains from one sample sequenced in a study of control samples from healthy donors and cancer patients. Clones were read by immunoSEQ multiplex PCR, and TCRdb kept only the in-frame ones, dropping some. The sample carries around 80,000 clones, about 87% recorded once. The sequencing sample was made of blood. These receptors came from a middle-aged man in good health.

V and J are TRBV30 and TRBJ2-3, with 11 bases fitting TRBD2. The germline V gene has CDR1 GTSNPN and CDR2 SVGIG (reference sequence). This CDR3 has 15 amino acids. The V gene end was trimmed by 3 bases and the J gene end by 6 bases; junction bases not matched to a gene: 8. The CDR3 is CAWSPLAGGLDTQYF. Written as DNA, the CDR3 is TGTGCCTGGAGCCCCCTAGCGGGGGGTCTGGATACGCAGTATTTT.

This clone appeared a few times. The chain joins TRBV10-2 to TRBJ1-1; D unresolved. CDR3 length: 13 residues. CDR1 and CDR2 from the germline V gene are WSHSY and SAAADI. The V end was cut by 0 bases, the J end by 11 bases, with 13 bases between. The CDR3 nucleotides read TGCGCCAGCAGTGAGTCTCTCCCTGTAATGGCTTTCTTT. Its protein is CASSESLPVMAFF.

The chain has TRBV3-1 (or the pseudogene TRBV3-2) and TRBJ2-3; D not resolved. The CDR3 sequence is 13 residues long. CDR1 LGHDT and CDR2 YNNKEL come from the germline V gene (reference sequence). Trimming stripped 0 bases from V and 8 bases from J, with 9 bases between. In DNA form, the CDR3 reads TGTGCCAGCAGCCAAGATGGAACGGGTACGCAGTATTTT. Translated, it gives CASSQDGTGTQYF.

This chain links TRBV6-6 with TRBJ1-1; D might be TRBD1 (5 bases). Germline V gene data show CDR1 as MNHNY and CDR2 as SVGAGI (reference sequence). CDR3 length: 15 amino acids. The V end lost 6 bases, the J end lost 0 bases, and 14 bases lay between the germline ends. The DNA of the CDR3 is TGTGCCAGCAGCCATCACGACAGATTGAACACTGAAGCTTTCTTT. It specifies CASSHHDRLNTEAFF.

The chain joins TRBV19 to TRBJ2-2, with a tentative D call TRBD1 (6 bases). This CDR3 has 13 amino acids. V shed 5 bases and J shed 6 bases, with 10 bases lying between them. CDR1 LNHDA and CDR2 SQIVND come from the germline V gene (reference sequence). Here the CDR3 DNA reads TGTGCCAGTAGTTCACAGGGCCCCGGGGAGCTGTTTTTT. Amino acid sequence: CASSSQGPGELFF. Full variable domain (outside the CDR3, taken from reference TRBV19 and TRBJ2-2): DGGITQSPKYLFRKEGQNVTLSCEQNLNHDAMYWYRQDPGQGLRLIYYSQIVNDFQKGDIAEGYSVSREKKESFPLTVTSAQKNPTAFYLCASSSQGPGELFFGEGSRLTVL.

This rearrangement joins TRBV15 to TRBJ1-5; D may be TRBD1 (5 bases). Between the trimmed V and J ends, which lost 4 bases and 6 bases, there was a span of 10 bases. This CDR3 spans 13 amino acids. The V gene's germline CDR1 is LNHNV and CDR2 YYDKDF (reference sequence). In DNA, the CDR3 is TGTGCCACCAGCAAAGGGGTGGGTCAGCCCCAGCATTTT. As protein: CATSKGVGQPQHF.

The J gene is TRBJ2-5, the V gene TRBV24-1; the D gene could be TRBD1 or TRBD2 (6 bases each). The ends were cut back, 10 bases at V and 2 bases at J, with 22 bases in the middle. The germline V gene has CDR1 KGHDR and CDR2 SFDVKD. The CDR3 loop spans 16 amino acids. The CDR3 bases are TGTGCCACACAGGCCGCCGGGGGCCTTGGGCAAGAGACCCAGTACTTC. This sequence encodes CATQAAGGLGQETQYF.

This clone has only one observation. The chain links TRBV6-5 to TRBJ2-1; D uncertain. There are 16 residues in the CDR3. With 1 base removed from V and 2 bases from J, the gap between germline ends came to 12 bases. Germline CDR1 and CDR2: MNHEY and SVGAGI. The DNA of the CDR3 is TGTGCCAGCAGTTACTTGGCGGCCACACCCTACAATGAGCAGTTCTTC. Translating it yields CASSYLAATPYNEQFF.